The entry that follows covers one T cell receptor (beta chain) sequence. This clone came up a few times. Its binding antigen is unknown. No qualities accompany the bases; no much larger clone lies one base away. The data stem from a study of beta chain features in type 1 diabetes (dated by TCRdb to 2017 to 2018). Regarding the study in general: Mean age, gender distribution, total cell number and subset yield were not different between patients and healthy donors. A total of about 100 million sorted cells were examined across all samples, and RNA yield correlated strongly with the number of cells per subset. In the study, TCRB repertoires of sorted circulating CD4+ T cell subsets from recently diagnosed type 1 diabetes patients were compared with those of matched healthy donors. Whereas all 30 or so donors provided naive and central memory subsets, regulatory and stem cell-like memory subsets were isolated from just 8 patients and roughly 8 healthy donors.

From each donor, a single peripheral blood sample of about 110 mL on average was drawn into heparinised tubes. Naive, central memory, regulatory and stem cell-like memory CD4+ T cells were sorted on a BD FACSAria II using a panel including CD45RO, CCR7, CD25, CD127, CD95 and CD27. All sorted populations exceeded 95% purity. PBMCs were isolated right away by Lymphoprep density gradient centrifugation and were stained directly, without culture. To minimize batch effects, samples were stained and sorted in pairs, one healthy donor with one patient per experiment. Study-level results and caveats: The naive, central memory and regulatory TCRB repertoires appeared to resemble one another more closely among patients than among healthy donors. Type 1 diabetes patients showed a moderate but significant shortening of TCRB CDR3 length in all four CD4+ subsets. Sequencing cDNA rather than genomic DNA could over-represent highly expressing activated cells, although activation and CD3 levels did not differ between groups. Shorter templates might have been favored by PCR, but patient and control samples were amplified and corrected together, so both groups would have been affected equally by any skew. Fewer insertions and more nucleotide deletions at VDJ recombination sites were observed in patients with type 1 diabetes, implying thymic rearrangement abnormalities. Only small numbers of individuals were included in the HLA sub-analyses, which left unresolved whether HLA type had any influence on TCRB rearrangement.

All of the isolated RNA was reverse transcribed with the High Capacity cDNA Reverse Transcription Kit, so expressed TCRB transcripts were sequenced. Deep immunoSEQ sequencing was applied to naive, central memory and regulatory T cell samples, giving an average of around 3.4 million total reads per sample. Sorted cells were lysed in RLT buffer and RNA was extracted with DNase-treated RNeasy Micro or Mini kits, depending on cell number. To prevent cross-contamination, every cell subset was processed on its own, while patient and healthy donor samples were processed together. The immunoSEQ multiplex PCR was used to amplify TCRB sequences from cDNA, yielding 87-bp fragments that span the CDR3 region. The amplicons were sequenced using the Illumina HiSeq platform. In the authors' own workflow: Synthetic template baselines were used to correct PCR bias computationally, reads within Hamming distance 2 were collapsed, and singletons that could not be merged were discarded. Reads were aligned against IMGT so that V, D and J genes, CDR3 length and insertions or deletions at six rearrangement sites could be assigned. Clonotype counts were normalized to sorted cell number within each subset before computing true diversity and Gini coefficients with the tcR R package. The overlap coefficient, calculated on TCRB nucleotide sequences, was used to measure repertoire sharing. Out-of-frame TCRB sequences from naive cells were analyzed to stand in for the pre-selection repertoire. TCRdb took this table from immuneACCESS and kept in-frame rearrangements with V and J called. Such tables lack part of the clones; where checked against another copy, unresolved V genes explain under half of the gap, and the rest is unexplained. The V and J calls and the clone size are those of that table, but D and trimming were determined from the DNA. Here the sample has 680,000 or so clones; roughly 12% occur a single time. The ten largest account for less than 0.025% of the sample.

V sheds 2 bases and J sheds 7 bases, leaving 6 bases between their ends. CDR1 and CDR2 (MNHEY, SMNVEV) derive from the germline V gene (reference sequence). The CDR3 measures 12 amino acids from cysteine to phenylalanine. Just the 36-base CDR3 DNA is kept, in frame starting at base 1. This TCR derives from a man younger than 30 with type 1 diabetes. Specimen: naive CD4+ T cells from blood. The label giving this sample's cell subset or site can be read as: true naive CD4+ T cells. The V and J genes are TRBV27 and TRBJ1-5, with no confidently assigned D gene. The CDR3 protein is CASSLVGQPQHF. The DNA sequence is given as TGTGCCAGCAGTTTAGTCGGACAGCCCCAGCATTTT.